The rows below give T cell receptor beta chains drawn from one sample of a study of HIV-infected patients and healthy controls. One entry per CDR3 protein, called by TCRdb with MiXCR from the 5' RACE reads. The sample includes approximately 5,200 distinct CDR3 sequences, roughly 20% of them seen just once. The source material was blood, sampled during antiretroviral therapy. These TCRs come from an adult with HIV infection. Each CDR3 is given without its conserved first and last residue. A D gene is named only where the DNA matches it firmly.

D gene	V gene	CDR3 protein
TRBD2	TRBV6-2/TRBV6-3	ASSYSITSGQETQY
NA	TRBV27	ASSYAPSQPQH
NA	TRBV7-2	ASSPEGLTYNEQF
NA	TRBV6-2/TRBV6-3	ASSYSMGYRYEQY
NA	TRBV5-5	ASSFSVSTISTEAF
TRBD2	TRBV6-1	ASSVLAGGNEQF
NA	TRBV7-9	ASSFMDSYNEQF
TRBD2	TRBV9	ASSRTGGPKDTQY
TRBD1	TRBV27	ASSFRDRGREETQY
NA	TRBV5-6	ASSLSVDGNEAF
TRBD1	TRBV6-5	SSSQGQGGYGYT
TRBD1	TRBV13	ASSERDRGYNEQF
NA	TRBV20-1	SANTGAKEQF
NA	TRBV29-1	SVEEQRGAMGQETQY
TRBD1	TRBV19	ASSTYTGGLNIQY
NA	TRBV7-2	ASSWGRQGGEAGELF
NA	TRBV5-6	ASRSGPTTGELF
NA	TRBV29-1	SVEDPGSEAF
NA	TRBV20-1	SARDRESPNYGYT
NA	TRBV29-1	SFYGPSKNTEAF
NA	TRBV4-1	ASSQDSGRVLYEQY
TRBD2	TRBV2	ARQASGGAVNEQF
NA	TRBV2	ASSEALGHLAKNIQY
TRBD1	TRBV19	ASKQGSAYNEQF
NA	TRBV5-6	ASSGGAIQLYEQY
NA	TRBV5-1	ASSFPPPPAGELF
NA	TRBV13	ASSLGVSGTEAF
NA	TRBV4-1	ASSQVSPGEDEQY
TRBD1	TRBV6-1	ASSERPGQSN
NA	TRBV29-1	SVHLGAGELF
NA	TRBV27	ASSSLQGYEQY
NA	TRBV2	ASSEATRTGELF
NA	TRBV6-1	AITWTVNTEAF
NA	TRBV6-6	ASSYALNREVGGEQY
NA	TRBV19	ASSQGGSYNEQF
NA	TRBV6-2/TRBV6-3	ASSYEDNRYNEQF
NA	TRBV4-1	ASSQEMVYSNQPQH
TRBD1	TRBV2	ASSATSGTDYTGELF
NA	TRBV7-2	ASSLDFRGAAETQY
TRBD2	TRBV18	ASSPGTSAEQY
NA	TRBV12-3/TRBV12-4	ASSLGGQTTDTQY
NA	TRBV11-3	ASSLIQAGGYT
NA	TRBV6-6	ASSYSGSGLFEAF
TRBD2	TRBV9	ASSTPLSASGGRTDTQY
NA	TRBV18	ASSRRDDRNQPQH
NA	TRBV20-1	SAREVHTTNEKLF
NA	TRBV7-2	ASSEGSASGELF
TRBD1	TRBV4-1	ASTLTGTAEKLF
TRBD1	TRBV27	ASRPGTVVSYEQY
NA	TRBV6-5	ASSGGRLSDTQY